This T cell receptor beta chain comes out of a study of blood T cell repertoires in COVID-19. About the study: Whether acute or convalescent, the COVID-19 samples came from the United States, Italy and Spain.

The repertoire was sequenced with immunoSEQ multiplex PCR; TCRdb's copy has only in-frame clones and lacks some. This sample has 310,000 or so clones, with roughly 90% found just once. J lost 2 bases, V lost 0 bases, and 1 base had no gene match. This CDR3 spans 16 amino acids. The germline CDR1 and CDR2 sequences are SGDLS and YYNGEE. This receptor was taken from a young man who had recovered from COVID-19. Sequenced sample: peripheral blood. This chain joins TRBV9 and TRBJ1-6; 8 bases match TRBD1. Here the CDR3 DNA reads TGTGCCAGCAGCGTAGCAGGGGGCGCCTATAATTCACCCCTCCACTTT. Residues: CASSVAGGAYNSPLHF.